This entry lists 5 T cell receptor beta chains sequenced from one sample in a study of T cells in Graves' hyperthyroidism and ophthalmopathy. TCR beta CDR3 regions were amplified from RNA. Primed by the HTBI set, a first-round RT-PCR was run on the TCR CDR3. A single record per CDR3 protein comes from TCRdb applying MiXCR to the multiplex PCR reads. The data hold 490,000 or so distinct CDR3 sequences, with 46% observed a single time. The sequencing input was peripheral blood or thyroid tissue (not recorded which). The receptors stem from an adult woman with Graves' disease, either hyperthyroidism or ophthalmopathy (not recorded which).

This chain uses TRBV6-1 with TRBJ1-2; TRBD1 matches 7 bases. Trimming removed 2 bases from V and 7 bases from J; junction bases left unmatched: 4. Per germline, CDR1 MNHNS and CDR2 SASEGT. The CDR3 loop spans 13 amino acids. CDR3 sequence: CASSEIGTAGYTF. The DNA of the CDR3 is TGTGCCAGCAGTGAAATCGGGACAGCTGGCTACACCTTC.

A few counts support this clonotype. This chain uses TRBV12-3 or TRBV12-4 with TRBJ2-7; D perhaps matches TRBD1 (5 bases). Trimming left V 6 bases short and J 5 bases short, with 17 bases between. This CDR3 has 14 residues. The chain's CDR3 is CASRKTQGPDEQYF. CDR3 nucleotide sequence: TGTGCCAGCAGAAAGACGCAGGGCCCGGACGAGCAGTACTTC.

This clonotype was recorded many times. The chain uses TRBV20-1 and TRBJ2-5; 8 bases are a match to TRBD1. The V segment lost 0 bases and the J segment 4 bases; nucleotides outside the gene matches: 10. This CDR3 spans 16 amino acids. CDR1 is DFQATT, CDR2 SNEGSKA, per germline (reference sequence). CDR3 nucleotides: TGCAGTGCTAGAGACCCACTCCAGGGGGCTTTAGAGACCCAGTACTTC. This encodes CSARDPLQGALETQYF.

This clonotype was seen many times. The V and J genes are TRBV20-1 and TRBJ2-7, with a possible D match to TRBD1 (5 bases). This CDR3 is 12 amino acids long. Trimming pared 7 bases from V and 4 bases from J, leaving 14 bases between. CDR1 and CDR2 (germline): DFQATT, SNEGSKA (reference sequence). The CDR3 coding sequence is TGCAGTGGGGCGCAGGGTGGTTACGAGCAGTACTTC. Protein: CSGAQGGYEQYF.

This clonotype was detected many times. The V gene is TRBV7-2, the J gene TRBJ1-3; D unresolved. Germline CDR1 and CDR2: SGHTA and FQGNSA. V lost 5 bases, J lost 4 bases, and 15 bases lay in between. The length of the CDR3 is 15 residues. CDR3 loop: CASSTTDLFGNTIYF. CDR3 sequence (DNA): TGTGCCAGCAGCACGACCGACCTCTTCGGAAACACCATATATTTT.